The 15 T cell receptor beta chains below were found in one sample sequenced in a study of blood T cell repertoires in COVID-19. TCRdb keeps only in-frame clones here, not all; method: immunoSEQ multiplex PCR. The repertoire consists of some 180,000 clones, with roughly 82% occurring once and the leading ten covering more than 4.5%. Sequenced sample: PBMCs or T cells enriched from blood (not recorded which). The receptors were gathered from a woman aged 55-69 years with acute COVID-19.

This chain uses TRBV7-2 with TRBJ1-1; D not resolved. Germline CDR1 and CDR2: SGHTA and FQGNSA. With 5 bases removed from V and 0 bases from J, the gap between germline ends came to 7 bases. The CDR3 covers 13 residues. The CDR3 bases are TGTGCCAGCAGCCCCCGGGTGAACACTGAAGCTTTCTTT. Residues: CASSPRVNTEAFF.

The chain recombines TRBV5-1 with TRBJ2-1; D perhaps matches TRBD2 (5 bases). Per the germline V gene, CDR1 is SGHRS and CDR2 is YFSETQ. The CDR3 has 15 residues. V was trimmed by 1 base and J by 2 bases, leaving 10 bases between them. CDR3 DNA sequence: TGCGCCAGCAGCTTGACCAGCGGAACCTACAATGAGCAGTTCTTC. Translated: CASSLTSGTYNEQFF.

The V gene is TRBV28, the J gene TRBJ2-2; TRBD1 matches 8 bases. This CDR3 is built from 15 residues. V was pared by 6 bases and J by 6 bases, with 9 bases of the junction left unmatched. Germline assignment: CDR1 MDHEN and CDR2 SYDVKM. The CDR3 sequence: CASRQGQGSSGELFF. The CDR3 DNA reads TGTGCCAGCAGACAAGGACAGGGATCTTCCGGGGAGCTGTTTTTT.

CDR3 DNA sequence: TGTGCCAGCTCTTGGGGCGGGGCTAACTATGGCTACACCTTC. Translated: CASSWGGANYGYTF. The genes are TRBV6-5 and TRBJ1-2, with TRBD1 as a possible D gene (5 bases). Germline V gene sequence: CDR1 MNHEY, CDR2 SVGAGI. The CDR3 loop spans 14 amino acids. The V end lost 8 bases, the J end lost 0 bases, and 13 bases lay between the germline ends.

The chain combines TRBV3-1 (or the pseudogene TRBV3-2) with TRBJ1-2; 9 bases are shared with TRBD1. J was trimmed by 2 bases and V by 3 bases; bases with no gene match: 4. The germline gives CDR1 LGHDT, CDR2 YNNKEL (reference sequence). The CDR3 spans 15 residues. The CDR3 nucleotides read TGTGCCAGCAGCCAGGCCGGGACAGGGAACTATGGCTACACCTTC. Translated: CASSQAGTGNYGYTF.

The chain recombines TRBV27 with TRBJ1-4, with D uncertain. CDR1 and CDR2 (germline): MNHEY, SMNVEV (reference sequence). The V gene lost 5 bases and the J gene lost 8 bases, with 12 bases spanning the gap. The CDR3 has 13 residues. CDR3 sequence (DNA): TGTGCCAGCAGTCCCCATACGGGGGAAAAACTGTTTTTT. Amino acids: CASSPHTGEKLFF. The whole variable domain, remainder taken from reference TRBV27 and TRBJ1-4, is EAQVTQNPRYLITVTGKKLTVTCSQNMNHEYMSWYRQDPGLGLRQIYYSMNVEVTDKGDVPEGYKVSRKEKRNFPLILESPSPNQTSLYFCASSPHTGEKLFFGSGTQLSVL.

The chain carries TRBV5-1 and TRBJ1-1; D gene ambiguous. V shed 4 bases and J shed 3 bases, with 16 bases lying between them. In germline, CDR1 is SGHRS, CDR2 YFSETQ. There are 15 residues in the CDR3. In nucleotides, the CDR3 is TGCGCCAGCAGCCGCGGACGTCCCGGGGACACTGAAGCTTTCTTT. Protein: CASSRGRPGDTEAFF.

The chain joins TRBV3-1 (or the pseudogene TRBV3-2) to TRBJ2-7; 7 bases align to TRBD1. Germline CDR1 reads LGHDT; CDR2 reads YNNKEL (reference sequence). With V trimmed by 0 bases and J by 2 bases, 10 bases remained unmatched. This CDR3 region has 17 residues. In DNA form, the CDR3 reads TGTGCCAGCAGCCAAGAAAGGCGCCAGGGGGTAACCTACGAGCAGTACTTC. This translates into CASSQERRQGVTYEQYF.

CDR3 sequence reads: CASSLIQGTIYF. The CDR3 region has the DNA TGCGCCAGCAGCCTCATACAGGGGACCATATATTTT. The chain uses TRBV4-1 and TRBJ1-3; 7 bases align to TRBD1. The germline V gene has CDR1 MGHRA and CDR2 YSYEKL. The V gene end was trimmed by 4 bases and the J gene end by 10 bases; junction bases not matched to a gene: 4. The CDR3 has 12 residues.

This chain links TRBV19 with TRBJ2-1; TRBD2 matches 9 bases. Germline assignment: CDR1 LNHDA and CDR2 SQIVND (reference sequence). The CDR3 is 15 residues long. J gave up 3 bases and V 3 bases, and 3 bases lay outside the gene matches. For the CDR3, the DNA is TGTGCCAGTAGTATCATGACTAGCGGCTACAATGAGCAGTTCTTC. The encoded protein is CASSIMTSGYNEQFF.

The V gene is TRBV9, the J gene TRBJ2-7; TRBD1 might be the D (5 bases). The CDR3 loop spans 14 amino acids. The germline V and J ends were trimmed by 6 bases and 0 bases, with 13 bases remaining between them. Germline values: CDR1 SGDLS, CDR2 YYNGEE. The CDR3 protein is CASNQDINSYEQYF. The CDR3 DNA reads as TGTGCCAGCAATCAGGACATAAACTCCTACGAGCAGTACTTC.

CDR3 nucleotides: TGTGCCAGCAGCCAGCACAGGGGGCGAGTCTATGGCTACACCTTC. Translating it yields CASSQHRGRVYGYTF. This chain connects TRBV7-9 to TRBJ1-2; 9 bases fit TRBD1. Germline CDR1 reads SEHNR; CDR2 reads FQNEAQ (reference sequence). V gave up 5 bases and J gave up 4 bases; unmatched junction bases: 8. This CDR3 has 15 residues.

In its sample, this clone was seen a few times. This could be a read error, since a much larger clone is one nucleotide away. The identical CDR3 is also encoded by other nucleotide sequences in the sample. The gene calls are TRBV19 and TRBJ1-5; 11 bases agree with TRBD1. This CDR3 contains 15 residues. V was pared by 4 bases and J by 2 bases, with 1 base of the junction left unmatched. Germline lookup yields CDR1 LNHDA and CDR2 SQIVND (reference sequence). In nucleotides, the CDR3 is TGTGCCAGTAGTAAGGACAGGGGGCGCAATCAGCCCCAGCATTTT. Its translation is CASSKDRGRNQPQHF. The variable domain in full, completed from reference TRBV19 and TRBJ1-5, reads DGGITQSPKYLFRKEGQNVTLSCEQNLNHDAMYWYRQDPGQGLRLIYYSQIVNDFQKGDIAEGYSVSREKKESFPLTVTSAQKNPTAFYLCASSKDRGRNQPQHFGDGTRLSIL.

Here the CDR3 DNA reads TGCGCCAGCAGCAACAGCGGGGGGGCCTACAATGAGCAGTTCTTC. This encodes CASSNSGGAYNEQFF. This rearrangement joins TRBV5-1 to TRBJ2-1; TRBD2 matches 10 bases. Per the germline V gene, CDR1 is SGHRS and CDR2 is YFSETQ. The CDR3 covers 15 residues. With 4 bases clipped from V and 2 bases from J, the junction kept 3 bases outside the gene matches.

The CDR3 nucleotides read TGTGCCAGCAGCCAAAGGGGAAGGGAATTGCAGTACGTC. The encoded protein is CASSQRGRELQYV. The chain carries TRBV21-1 and TRBJ2-7; TRBD1, as called in the table, went unchecked against the DNA. TRBV21-1 is assigned pseudogene status. This CDR3 contains 13 residues.